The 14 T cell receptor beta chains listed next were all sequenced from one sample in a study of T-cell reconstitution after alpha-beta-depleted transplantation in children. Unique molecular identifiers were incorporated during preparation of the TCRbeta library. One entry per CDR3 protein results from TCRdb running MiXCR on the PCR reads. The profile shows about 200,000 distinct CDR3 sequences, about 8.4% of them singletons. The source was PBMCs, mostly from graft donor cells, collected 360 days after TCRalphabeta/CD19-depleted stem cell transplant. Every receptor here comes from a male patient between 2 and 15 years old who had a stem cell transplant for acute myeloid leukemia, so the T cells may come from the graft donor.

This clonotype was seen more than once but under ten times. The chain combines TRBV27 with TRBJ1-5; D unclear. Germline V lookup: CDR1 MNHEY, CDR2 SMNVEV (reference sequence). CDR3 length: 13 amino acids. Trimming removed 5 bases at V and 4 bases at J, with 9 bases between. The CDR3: CASSVGMNQPQHF. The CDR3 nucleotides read TGTGCCAGCAGTGTGGGTATGAATCAGCCCCAGCATTTT.

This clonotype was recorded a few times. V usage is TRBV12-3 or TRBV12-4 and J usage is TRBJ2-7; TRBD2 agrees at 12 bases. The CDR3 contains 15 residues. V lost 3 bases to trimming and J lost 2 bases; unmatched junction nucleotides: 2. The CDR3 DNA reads TGTGCCAGCAGTTTCCCTAGCGGGAGGGCCTACGAGCAGTACTTC. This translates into CASSFPSGRAYEQYF.

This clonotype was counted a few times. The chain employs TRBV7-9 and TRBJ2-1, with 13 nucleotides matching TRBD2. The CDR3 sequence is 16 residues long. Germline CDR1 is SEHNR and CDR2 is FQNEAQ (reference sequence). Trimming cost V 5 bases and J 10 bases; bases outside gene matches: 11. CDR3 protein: CASSPGTSGTIYEQFF. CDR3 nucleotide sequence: TGTGCCAGCAGCCCCGGGACTAGCGGGACTATCTACGAGCAGTTCTTC. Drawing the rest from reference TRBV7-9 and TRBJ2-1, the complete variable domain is DTGVSQNPRHKITKRGQNVTFRCDPISEHNRLYWYRQTLGQGPEFLTYFQNEAQLEKSRLLSDRFSAERPKGSFSTLEIQRTEQGDSAMYLCASSPGTSGTIYEQFFGPGTRLTVL.

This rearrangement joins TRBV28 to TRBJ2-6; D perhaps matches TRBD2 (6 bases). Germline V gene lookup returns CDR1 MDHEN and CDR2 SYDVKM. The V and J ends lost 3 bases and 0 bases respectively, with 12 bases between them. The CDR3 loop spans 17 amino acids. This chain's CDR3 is CASSLGMGGSGANVLTF. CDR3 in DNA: TGTGCCAGCAGTTTGGGCATGGGGGGCTCTGGGGCCAACGTCCTGACTTTC.

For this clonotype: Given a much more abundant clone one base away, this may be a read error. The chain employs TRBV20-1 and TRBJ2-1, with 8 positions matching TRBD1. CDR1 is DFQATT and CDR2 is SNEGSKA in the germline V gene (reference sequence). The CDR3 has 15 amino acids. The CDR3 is CSARSGGDPYNGQFF. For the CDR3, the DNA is TGCAGTGCTAGATCAGGGGGCGACCCCTACAATGGGCAGTTCTTC.

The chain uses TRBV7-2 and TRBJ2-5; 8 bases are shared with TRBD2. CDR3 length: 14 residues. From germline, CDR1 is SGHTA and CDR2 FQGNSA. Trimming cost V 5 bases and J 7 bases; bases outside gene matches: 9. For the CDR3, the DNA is TGTGCCAGCAGCCAGGGACTAGTTGGTGTGACCCAGTACTTC. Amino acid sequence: CASSQGLVGVTQYF.

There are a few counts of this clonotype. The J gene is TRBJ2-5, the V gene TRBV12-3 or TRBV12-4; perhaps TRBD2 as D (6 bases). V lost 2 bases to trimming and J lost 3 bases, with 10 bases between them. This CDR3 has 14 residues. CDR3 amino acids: CASSLMEGKETQYF. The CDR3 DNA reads TGTGCCAGCAGTTTAATGGAGGGAAAAGAGACCCAGTACTTC.

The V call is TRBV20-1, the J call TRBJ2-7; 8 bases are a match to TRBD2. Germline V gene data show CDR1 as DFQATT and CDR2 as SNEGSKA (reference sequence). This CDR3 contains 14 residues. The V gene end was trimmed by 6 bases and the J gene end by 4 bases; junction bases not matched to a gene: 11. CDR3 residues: CSAKGREGGYEQYF. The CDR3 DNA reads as TGCAGTGCAAAAGGACGGGAGGGGGGGTACGAGCAGTACTTC.

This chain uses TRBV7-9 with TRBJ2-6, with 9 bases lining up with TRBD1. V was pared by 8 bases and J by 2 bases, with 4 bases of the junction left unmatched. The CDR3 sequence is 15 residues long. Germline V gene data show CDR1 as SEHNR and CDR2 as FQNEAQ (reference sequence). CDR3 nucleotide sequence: TGTGCCAGCCTTTGGACAGGGGCTGGGGCCAACGTCCTGACTTTC. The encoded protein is CASLWTGAGANVLTF.

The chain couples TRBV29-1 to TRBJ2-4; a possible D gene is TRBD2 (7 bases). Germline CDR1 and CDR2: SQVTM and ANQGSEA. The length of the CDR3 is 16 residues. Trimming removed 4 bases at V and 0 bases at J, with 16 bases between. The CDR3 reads CSVATNGGLAKNIQYF. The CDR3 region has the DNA TGCAGCGTTGCGACGAACGGGGGGCTAGCCAAAAACATTCAGTACTTC.

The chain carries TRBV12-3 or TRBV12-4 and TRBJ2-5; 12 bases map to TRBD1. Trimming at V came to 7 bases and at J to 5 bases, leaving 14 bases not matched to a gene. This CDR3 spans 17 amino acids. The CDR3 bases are TGTGCCAGCATCAAAGGCTCGGGACAGGGGGCCTGGGAGACCCAGTACTTC. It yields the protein CASIKGSGQGAWETQYF.

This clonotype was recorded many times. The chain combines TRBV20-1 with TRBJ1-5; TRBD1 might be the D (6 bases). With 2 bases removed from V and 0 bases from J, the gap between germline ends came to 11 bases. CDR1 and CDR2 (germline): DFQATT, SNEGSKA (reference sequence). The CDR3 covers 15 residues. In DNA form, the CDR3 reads TGCAGTGCTAGACCGGGGGGGGCTAGCAATCAGCCCCAGCATTTT. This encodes CSARPGGASNQPQHF.

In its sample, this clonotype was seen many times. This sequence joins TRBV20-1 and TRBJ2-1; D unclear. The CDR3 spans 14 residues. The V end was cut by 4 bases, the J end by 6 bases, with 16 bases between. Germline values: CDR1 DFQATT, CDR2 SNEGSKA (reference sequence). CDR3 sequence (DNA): TGCAGTGCTAAAGGTGCCAGGTCCCGCAATGAGCAGTTCTTC. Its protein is CSAKGARSRNEQFF.

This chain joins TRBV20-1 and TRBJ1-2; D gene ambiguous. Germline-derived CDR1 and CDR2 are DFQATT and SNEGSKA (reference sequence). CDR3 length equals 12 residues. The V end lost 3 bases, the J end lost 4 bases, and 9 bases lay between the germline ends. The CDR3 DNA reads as TGCAGTGCTAGTCCAGACGTCTATGGCTACACCTTC. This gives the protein CSASPDVYGYTF.